The clone carrying this TCR beta chain was recorded many times. What it binds is unknown. The data were taken from a study of regulatory T cells in long-lasting Graves disease. Study observations and caveats: Compared with new cases, persistent Graves' patients showed reduced TCR diversity.

Assembly of TCR beta libraries relied on iRepertoire HTBI primers together with Arm-PCR of CDR3 regions. TCRdb re-analysed the multiplex PCR reads in MiXCR, keeping a single row per CDR3 protein. The table lists about 430,000 distinct CDR3 sequences, over 20% of them singletons, with roughly an eighth in the top ten. The ends lost 6 bases at V and 3 bases at J; junction bases unmatched: 3. Germline CDR1 and CDR2: SGHTA and FQGNSA. CDR3 size: 14 residues. Time point indicated: persistent/refractory GD, antithyroid drugs over 5 years with positive TRAb. From RNA extracted from PBMCs, the TCR library was made. All patients originated from an endocrinology department located in Xi'an, China.

The V gene is TRBV7-2, the J gene TRBJ1-4, with 8 bases lining up with TRBD1. The TCR sequence derives from a female donor with Graves disease. The sample was peripheral blood mononuclear cells (PBMCs), taken when the disease was refractory, from a patient treated with antithyroid drugs. CDR3 region: CASRPDRANEKLFF. The CDR3 coding sequence is TGTGCCAGCAGACCGGACAGGGCTAATGAAAAACTGTTTTTT.